These T cell receptor beta chains were read from a single sample in a study of a mutant IDH1 vaccine in newly diagnosed glioma. Their specific antigens are unknown. Measured with immunoSEQ multiplex PCR; TCRdb has only the in-frame clones, and not every one. The sample holds about 25,000 clones, roughly three quarters seen once. Sequencing used peripheral blood mononuclear cells (PBMCs), obtained from a glioma patient whose treatment included an IDH1 peptide vaccine. These TCRs come from a man younger than 35 with glioma. Some clones in this sample may be carry-over from other donors' samples. Both conserved end residues are part of each CDR3. A D gene is named only where the DNA matches it firmly. A clone size is listed for some rows: how often the clone was seen (once, few, many), or a class if it is expanded.

.	TRBV7-9	TRBJ1-1	.	CAGGGRKLNTEAFF	TGTGCCGGGGGGGGCCGAAAATTGAACACTGAAGCTTTCTTT
.	TRBV6-6	TRBJ2-7	.	CASSTVAGGYEQYF	TGTGCCAGCAGTACGGTAGCTGGGGGCTACGAGCAGTACTTC
few	TRBV18	TRBJ2-7	TRBD1	CASSPPNKQGNEQYF	TGTGCCAGCTCACCACCCAATAAACAGGGGAACGAGCAGTACTTC
.	TRBV30	TRBJ2-1	.	CAWSKGYSEQFF	TGTGCCTGGAGTAAGGGTTATAGTGAGCAGTTCTTC
.	TRBV30	TRBJ1-1	.	CAWSGLQGRRLNEAFF	TGTGCCTGGAGTGGCCTCCAGGGCCGCCGACTCAATGAAGCTTTCTTT
once	TRBV18	TRBJ2-6	.	CASSPAGASGANVLTF	TGTGCCAGCTCGCCCGCGGGGGCCTCTGGGGCCAACGTCCTGACTTTC
.	TRBV7-8	TRBJ2-5	TRBD2	CASSWRTSDPTQYF	TGTGCCAGCAGCTGGAGGACTAGCGATCCTACCCAGTACTTC
.	TRBV2	TRBJ2-7	TRBD1	CASSEPSYRGYEQYF	TGTGCCAGCAGTGAACCTTCTTACAGGGGCTACGAGCAGTACTTC
.	TRBV10-3	TRBJ2-2	TRBD2	CAISELAGGPGELFF	TGTGCCATCAGTGAGCTAGCGGGGGGGCCCGGGGAGCTGTTTTTT
.	TRBV4-3	TRBJ1-2	TRBD1	CASSQATGQGGGDYGYTF	TGCGCCAGCAGCCAGGCGACAGGACAGGGAGGAGGGGACTATGGCTACACCTTC
.	TRBV7-9	TRBJ2-2	.	CASSPPGLNTGELFF	TGTGCCAGCAGCCCTCCGGGACTCAACACCGGGGAGCTGTTTTTT
few	TRBV19	TRBJ1-5	.	CASSWGGVSNQPQHF	TGTGCCAGTAGCTGGGGAGGGGTTAGCAATCAGCCCCAGCATTTT
few	TRBV5-1	TRBJ2-5	TRBD2	CASSLLPSGSEETQYF	TGCGCCAGCAGCTTGTTGCCTAGCGGGAGTGAAGAGACCCAGTACTTC
.	TRBV5-4	TRBJ2-7	TRBD1	CASSRGTGGSLYEQYF	TGTGCCAGCAGCCGAGGGACAGGGGGCAGCCTCTACGAGCAGTACTTC
few	TRBV2	TRBJ2-7	.	CASKGLYNTGEQYF	TGTGCCAGCAAGGGCCTTTATAACACTGGGGAGCAGTACTTC
.	TRBV6-1	TRBJ1-5	.	CASSPTRGDRQPQHF	TGTGCCAGCAGCCCTACACGGGGAGATCGGCAGCCCCAGCATTTT
.	TRBV5-4	TRBJ1-3	.	CASSLDWGERAGNTIYF	TGTGCCAGCAGCTTGGATTGGGGGGAAAGGGCTGGAAACACCATATATTTT
.	TRBV7-7	TRBJ2-1	.	CASSLGQGGEQFF	TGTGCTAGCAGTCTGGGTCAGGGGGGTGAGCAGTTCTTC
medium-sized	TRBV25-1	TRBJ1-3	TRBD1	CASSEGDREWDTIYF	TGTGCCAGCAGTGAGGGGGACAGGGAGTGGGACACCATATATTTT
.	TRBV7-6	TRBJ2-7	TRBD2	CASSRAGGGYEQYF	TGTGCCAGCAGCCGAGCGGGAGGAGGTTACGAGCAGTACTTC
.	TRBV18	TRBJ1-1	TRBD1	CASSWDRGNTEAFF	TGTGCCAGCTCATGGGACAGAGGGAACACTGAAGCTTTCTTT
.	TRBV6-6	TRBJ1-2	TRBD1	CASSYRDRGIVYTF	TGTGCCAGCAGTTACCGGGACAGGGGGATCGTTTACACCTTC
.	TRBV27	TRBJ1-1	.	CASSLWGNTEAFF	TGTGCCAGCAGTTTATGGGGGAACACTGAAGCTTTCTTT
.	TRBV4-1	TRBJ2-7	.	CASSPFVRGTYYEQYF	TGCGCCAGCAGCCCCTTCGTAAGAGGGACTTACTACGAGCAGTACTTC
.	TRBV5-1	TRBJ2-1	TRBD2	CASSFGGKGLAGVNSYNEQFF	TGCGCCAGCAGCTTCGGCGGTAAGGGACTAGCGGGAGTAAACTCCTACAATGAGCAGTTCTTC
.	TRBV7-9	TRBJ2-1	.	CASSFHLSDEQFF	TGTGCCAGCAGCTTTCACCTTTCGGATGAGCAGTTCTTC
few	TRBV5-4	TRBJ1-1	.	CASSLRGTEAFF	TGTGCCAGCAGCTTGAGGGGCACTGAAGCTTTCTTT
.	TRBV20-1	TRBJ2-5	TRBD2	CSAGGEETQYF	TGCAGTGCCGGGGGGGAAGAGACCCAGTACTTC
.	TRBV19	TRBJ2-7	.	CASTPQPWIGVQYF	TGTGCCAGTACACCGCAGCCGTGGATAGGTGTGCAGTACTTC
.	TRBV29-1	TRBJ2-3	.	CSVRSSGYTDTQYF	TGCAGCGTGAGAAGCAGCGGGTACACAGATACGCAGTATTTT
.	TRBV30	TRBJ1-2	.	CAWKEWDGYTF	TGTGCCTGGAAAGAATGGGATGGCTACACCTTC
.	TRBV5-6	TRBJ1-2	TRBD1	CASSLGSGQGLYRDDGYTF	TGTGCCAGCAGCTTGGGCTCGGGACAGGGTCTTTACCGGGACGATGGCTACACCTTC
.	TRBV19	TRBJ1-2	.	CASSKQPLSYGYTF	TGTGCCAGTAGTAAACAGCCCCTATCCTATGGCTACACCTTC
.	TRBV4-2	TRBJ2-1	.	CASSPGLGGSYNEQFF	TGTGCCAGCAGCCCGGGTTTAGGGGGCTCCTACAATGAGCAGTTCTTC
.	TRBV4-3	TRBJ2-2	TRBD2	CASSQDRQGGTGELFF	TGCGCCAGCAGCCAAGATCGCCAGGGAGGGACCGGGGAGCTGTTTTTT
.	TRBV5-1	TRBJ2-7	.	CASSLEGTRFYEQYF	TGCGCCAGCAGCTTGGAAGGGACACGTTTTTACGAGCAGTACTTC
few	TRBV7-3	TRBJ1-2	.	CASSSGGAVGGYTF	TGTGCCAGCAGCTCGGGCGGGGCAGTGGGAGGCTACACCTTC
.	TRBV5-1	TRBJ2-2	.	CASGFTGDSTGELFF	TGCGCCAGCGGGTTTACGGGGGATAGTACCGGGGAGCTGTTTTTT
few	TRBV29-1	TRBJ1-1	.	CSVTWGGMNTEAFF	TGCAGCGTCACCTGGGGCGGTATGAACACTGAAGCTTTCTTT
.	TRBV5-4	TRBJ2-7	TRBD2	CASSVSSPGGEQYF	TGTGCCAGCAGCGTGTCCAGCCCCGGGGGGGAGCAGTACTTC
.	TRBV6-5	TRBJ2-1	.	CASSYADTLSYNEQFF	TGTGCCAGCAGTTACGCCGACACACTCTCCTACAATGAGCAGTTCTTC
.	TRBV7-8	TRBJ1-5	TRBD1	CASSERISGQGYNQPQHF	TGTGCCAGCAGCGAAAGGATCTCGGGACAGGGGTACAATCAGCCCCAGCATTTT
.	TRBV5-1	TRBJ2-2	TRBD1	CASSLGDRGTGELFF	TGCGCCAGCAGCTTGGGGGACAGGGGTACCGGGGAGCTGTTTTTT
.	TRBV5-6	TRBJ1-2	.	CASSLGGIVSYGYTF	TGTGCCAGCAGCTTGGGAGGAATAGTATCCTATGGCTACACCTTC
.	TRBV6-1	TRBJ2-2	.	CASRTDSSHTGELFF	TGTGCCAGCAGAACGGACAGCAGTCACACCGGGGAGCTGTTTTTT
.	TRBV4-1	TRBJ1-5	.	CASSQDALSNQPQHF	TGCGCCAGCAGCCAAGACGCGCTTAGCAATCAGCCCCAGCATTTT
.	TRBV5-4	TRBJ2-1	.	CASSLLGGRGPNNEQFF	TGTGCCAGCAGCCTTTTGGGGGGCAGGGGACCAAACAATGAGCAGTTCTTC
.	TRBV4-3	TRBJ2-7	.	CASSQATGVTYEQYF	TGCGCCAGCAGCCAAGCCACGGGGGTTACCTACGAGCAGTACTTC
.	TRBV6-1	TRBJ2-6	.	CASSEGPGANVLTF	TGTGCCAGCAGTGAAGGTCCTGGGGCCAACGTCCTGACTTTC
few	TRBV7-9	TRBJ2-2	.	CASSSAGTELFF	TGTGCCAGCAGCTCGGCCGGGACGGAGCTGTTTTTT
.	TRBV5-1	TRBJ1-4	TRBD1	CASSLGQGNEKLFF	TGCGCCAGCAGCTTGGGACAGGGTAATGAAAAACTGTTTTTT
.	TRBV27	TRBJ2-2	.	CASSFSGYTGELFF	TGTGCCAGCAGTTTCTCCGGGTACACCGGGGAGCTGTTTTTT
.	TRBV5-6	TRBJ2-1	.	CASSHRDDYNEQFF	TGTGCCAGCAGCCACCGGGACGACTACAATGAGCAGTTCTTC
.	TRBV19	TRBJ2-1	.	CASSMAGRGLTEQFF	TGTGCCAGTAGTATGGCGGGGAGAGGGCTTACTGAGCAGTTCTTC
.	TRBV30	TRBJ1-1	TRBD1	CAWSRTGNTEAFF	TGTGCCTGGAGTAGGACAGGGAACACTGAAGCTTTCTTT
.	TRBV5-6	TRBJ1-2	.	CASSSDRYNYGYTF	TGTGCCAGCAGCAGTGACCGGTATAACTATGGCTACACCTTC
.	TRBV7-2	TRBJ2-1	.	CASSLAGGPRNEQFF	TGTGCCAGCAGCTTAGCGGGGGGGCCTCGTAATGAGCAGTTCTTC